This T cell receptor beta chain comes out of a study of blood T cell repertoires in COVID-19. About the research overall: Collection of acute and convalescent COVID-19 samples took place in the United States, Italy and Spain. From T cells, B-cell-depleted T cells, or PBMCs came the material, which was cDNA or gDNA.

From germline, CDR1 is SGDLS and CDR2 YYNGEE. V was pared by 0 bases and J by 0 bases, with 7 bases between. CDR3 length: 15 amino acids. Under the authors' procedure: How many nucleated cells were present was estimated from reference gene primer amplification. Sequencing used immunoSEQ multiplex PCR; TCRdb keeps in-frame clones, though not all of them. V and J calls and clone size are given by that table; D and trimming were obtained from the DNA. The sample carries 60,000 to 70,000 clones, roughly 90% recorded once. The clonotype comes from a man aged 45-65 years with active COVID-19. J is TRBJ1-3 and V is TRBV9; the D gene is possibly TRBD1 (5 bases). Material: peripheral blood. DNA of the CDR3: TGTGCCAGCAGCGTAGGGACAAGCTCTGGAAACACCATATATTTT. As protein: CASSVGTSSGNTIYF.